Listed here are 13 T cell receptor beta chains from one sample, sequenced in a study of T cell responses to AZD1222 COVID-19 vaccine. Measured with immunoSEQ multiplex PCR; TCRdb has only the in-frame clones, and not every one. This sample has some 130,000 clones; around 85% occur once, and the top ten carry around 8%. This sample comprised peripheral blood, obtained 28 days after the second dose of the MenACWY control vaccine. Every receptor here comes from an adult who received the MenACWY meningococcal vaccine as a control.

This chain links TRBV5-1 with TRBJ1-1; possibly TRBD1 for D (5 bases). The CDR3 runs 15 residues. Between the trimmed V and J ends, which lost 0 bases and 5 bases, there was a span of 14 bases. The germline CDR1 and CDR2 sequences are SGHRS and YFSETQ. DNA for the CDR3: TGCGCCAGCAGCTTGGAGCAGGGCTCGATGACTGAAGCTTTCTTT. It specifies CASSLEQGSMTEAFF.

In DNA, the CDR3 is TGTGCCAGCAGTGAAGGGACTAGCGGGTTCCGTCTGTACTTC. This sequence encodes CASSEGTSGFRLYF. J is TRBJ2-7 and V is TRBV2; 11 bases are a match to TRBD2. Germline trimming cut 1 base from V and 12 bases from J; bases unmatched to any gene: 8. Germline values: CDR1 SNHLY, CDR2 FYNNEI. The CDR3 length is 14 residues.

In its sample, this clone was seen a few times. The chain carries TRBV20-1 and TRBJ2-4; D call uncertain. The germline V and J ends were trimmed by 2 bases and 9 bases, with 5 bases remaining between them. Germline V gene data show CDR1 as DFQATT and CDR2 as SNEGSKA (reference sequence). The CDR3 extends over 10 amino acids. CDR3 sequence: CSARWGIQYF. CDR3 bases: TGCAGTGCTAGATGGGGCATTCAGTACTTC.

This sequence joins TRBV28 and TRBJ1-1; a weak D match, TRBD1 (6 bases). In germline, CDR1 is MDHEN, CDR2 SYDVKM. Trimming removed 3 bases at V and 10 bases at J, with 9 bases between. The length of the CDR3 is 11 residues. This chain's CDR3 is CASSFGGGAFF. Here the CDR3 DNA reads TGTGCCAGCAGTTTTGGAGGGGGAGCTTTCTTT.

The gene calls are TRBV28 and TRBJ2-1; 7 positions match TRBD2. CDR3 length: 15 amino acids. CDR1 and CDR2 (germline): MDHEN, SYDVKM. V was pared by 2 bases and J by 8 bases, with 9 bases of the junction left unmatched. CDR3 sequence: CASSLPAGVKDEQFF. The CDR3 DNA follows: TGTGCCAGCAGTTTACCGGCGGGAGTGAAGGATGAGCAGTTCTTC. Full variable domain (missing parts from reference TRBV28 and TRBJ2-1): DVKVTQSSRYLVKRTGEKVFLECVQDMDHENMFWYRQDPGLGLRLIYFSYDVKMKEKGDIPEGYSVSREKKERFSLILESASTNQTSMYLCASSLPAGVKDEQFFGPGTRLTVL.

This clone was observed a single time. The chain recombines TRBV11-2 with TRBJ2-1; 9 bases are a match to TRBD1. CDR3 length: 16 amino acids. The germline gives CDR1 SGHAT, CDR2 FQNNGV. Trimming cost V 3 bases and J 2 bases; bases outside gene matches: 5. CDR3 DNA sequence: TGTGCCAGCAGCTTCCCCCGACAGGGGGCCTACAATGAGCAGTTCTTC. As protein: CASSFPRQGAYNEQFF.

The genes are TRBV5-1 and TRBJ1-2; 8 bases fit TRBD1. The CDR3 sequence is 17 residues long. CDR1 is SGHRS, CDR2 YFSETQ, per germline. Trimming removed 3 bases from V and 8 bases from J; junction bases left unmatched: 18. CDR3 nucleotide sequence: TGCGCCAGCAGCTCTGGACAGGGATTGTGGAAGGTGAAGGGCTACACCTTC. Its translation: CASSSGQGLWKVKGYTF.

This chain connects TRBV27 to TRBJ1-1; D gene unclear. Germline lookup yields CDR1 MNHEY and CDR2 SMNVEV (reference sequence). Trimming left V 1 base short and J 1 base short, with 7 bases between. The CDR3 consists of 14 residues. The CDR3 DNA is TGTGCCAGCAGTTTATTTCGGGGGAACACTGAAGCTTTCTTT. Its protein is CASSLFRGNTEAFF.

The chain couples TRBV28 to TRBJ1-1; D gene ambiguous. The CDR3 runs 12 residues. The germline V and J ends were trimmed by 10 bases and 5 bases, with 14 bases remaining between them. Germline values: CDR1 MDHEN, CDR2 SYDVKM. Written as DNA, the CDR3 is TGTGCCACCCACCTAAGAGGGACTGAAGCTTTCTTT. Its translation is CATHLRGTEAFF.

This clone was observed a handful of times. The V gene is TRBV14, the J gene TRBJ1-2, with D possibly matching TRBD1 (5 bases). The CDR3 is made up of 17 amino acids. Germline V gene sequence: CDR1 SGHDN, CDR2 FVKESK. Trimming cost V 1 base and J 0 bases, with 15 bases left between them. The CDR3 region is CASSQVAGSKPNYGYTF. CDR3 sequence (DNA): TGTGCCAGCAGCCAAGTGGCAGGGTCGAAGCCTAACTATGGCTACACCTTC.

The V and J genes are TRBV7-9 and TRBJ1-3; the D gene is possibly TRBD1 (6 bases). The germline gives CDR1 SEHNR, CDR2 FQNEAQ (reference sequence). The V and J ends lost 7 bases and 5 bases respectively, with 21 bases between them. The CDR3 length is 16 residues. CDR3 protein: CASIRKWGAPRNTIYF. The DNA for the CDR3 is TGTGCCAGCATCCGTAAGTGGGGGGCGCCGAGAAACACCATATATTTT.

In this sample, this clone turned up a few times. The rearrangement joins TRBV4-2 to TRBJ1-2; D is perhaps TRBD1 (5 bases). The CDR3 contains 15 residues. V was shortened by 0 bases and J by 6 bases, with 14 bases between the two germline ends. CDR1 is LGHNA, CDR2 YNFKEQ, per germline. CDR3 residues: CASSQEGHGGDGYTF. The DNA for the CDR3 is TGTGCCAGCAGCCAAGAGGGCCATGGGGGGGATGGCTACACCTTC.

The V and J genes are TRBV19 and TRBJ1-2, with 8 bases fitting TRBD1. CDR3 length equals 16 residues. J lost 0 bases, V lost 7 bases, and 10 bases had no gene match. Per the germline V gene, CDR1 is LNHDA and CDR2 is SQIVND (reference sequence). This CDR3 reads CASKGRGRETNYGYTF. The CDR3 nucleotides read TGTGCCAGTAAGGGCAGGGGGCGGGAGACTAACTATGGCTACACCTTC.